This T cell receptor (beta chain) was recorded in a study of cytomegalovirus exposure and HLA in healthy donors. When sampled, the donors appeared nominally healthy, though they likely had unrecorded immune exposures. 13 Jbeta primers and 60 Vbeta primers were used for the PCR. Some clones are missing from TCRdb's copy, which holds only in-frame ones; the method was immunoSEQ multiplex PCR. The table lists approximately 100,000 clones, 84% of them singletons. Whole-study results and caveats: The study flagged around 160 TCR beta chains as cytomegalovirus-associated. Roughly uniform sequencing depth across donors was assumed, possibly incorrectly. A later analysis by the authors found several of the most significant clusters apparently linked to common viral pathogens.

This CDR3 has 15 amino acids. Germline V gene data show CDR1 as SNHLY and CDR2 as FYNNEI. V was shortened by 10 bases and J by 2 bases, with 19 bases between the two germline ends. A single count supports this clone. Its target is unknown. The sequenced material came from PBMCs. The TCR comes from a woman between 18 and 30 years old in good health and CMV-seronegative. The V and J genes are TRBV2 and TRBJ2-3; the D gene is possibly TRBD2 (5 bases). This CDR3 reads CATLRENLNTDTQYF. The CDR3 DNA reads as TGTGCCACCCTCCGGGAAAATCTTAACACAGATACGCAGTATTTT.